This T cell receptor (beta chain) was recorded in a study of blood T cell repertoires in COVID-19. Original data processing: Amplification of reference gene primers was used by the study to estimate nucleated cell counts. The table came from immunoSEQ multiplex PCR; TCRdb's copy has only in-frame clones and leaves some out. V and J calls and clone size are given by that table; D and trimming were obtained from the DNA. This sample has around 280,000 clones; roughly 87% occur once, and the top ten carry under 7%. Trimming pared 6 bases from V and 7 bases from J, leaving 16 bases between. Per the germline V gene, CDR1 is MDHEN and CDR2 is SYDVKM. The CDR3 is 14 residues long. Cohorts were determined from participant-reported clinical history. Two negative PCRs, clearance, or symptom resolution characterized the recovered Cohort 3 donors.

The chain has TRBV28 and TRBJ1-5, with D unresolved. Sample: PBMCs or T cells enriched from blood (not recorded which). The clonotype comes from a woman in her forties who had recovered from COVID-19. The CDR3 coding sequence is TGTGCCAGCAGCGCAAATAAAGCGGTCCAGCCCCAGCATTTT. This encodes CASSANKAVQPQHF.